This T cell receptor (beta chain) is drawn from a study of response to subunit inactivated influenza vaccine. Points from the study as a whole: A suggestion made by the authors is that each seasonal influenza vaccination recruits few new T cells.

From the RT-PCR reads, TCRdb called clonotypes with MiXCR, one entry per CDR3 protein. The sample lists about 480,000 distinct CDR3 sequences, roughly 27% occurring once. In regard to this clonotype: Its antigen is not known.

The germline CDR1 and CDR2 sequences are DFQATT and SNEGSKA (reference sequence). Trimming took off 0 bases at V and 1 base at J, with 17 bases between the two ends. The CDR3 runs to 17 residues. The input for sequencing was CD4+ T cells sorted from PBMCs, taken 5 to 6 days after vaccination. J is TRBJ2-3 and V is TRBV20-1; D might be TRBD2 (6 bases). The receptor was isolated from a man aged 50 or older who received an inactivated influenza vaccine. CDR3 region: CSARELQGERGTDTQYF. The DNA of the CDR3 is TGCAGTGCTAGAGAGCTCCAGGGTGAGCGGGGCACAGATACGCAGTATTTT.